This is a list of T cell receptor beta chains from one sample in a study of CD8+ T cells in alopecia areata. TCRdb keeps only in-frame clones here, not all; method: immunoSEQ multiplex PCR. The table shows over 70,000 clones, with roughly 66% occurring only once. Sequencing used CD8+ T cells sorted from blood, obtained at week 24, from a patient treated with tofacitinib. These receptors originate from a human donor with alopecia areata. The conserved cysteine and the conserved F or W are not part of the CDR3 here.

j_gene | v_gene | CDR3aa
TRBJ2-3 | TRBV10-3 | AISWALDPSSDTQY
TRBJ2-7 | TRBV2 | ASRGGEGTEQY
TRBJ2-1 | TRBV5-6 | ASSPAGRSYNEQF
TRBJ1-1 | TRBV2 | ASSERSGGTEAF
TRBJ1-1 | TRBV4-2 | ASSQVASMNTEAF
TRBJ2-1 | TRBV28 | ASSPGGADNEQF
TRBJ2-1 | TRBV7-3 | ASSLTLGGHEQF
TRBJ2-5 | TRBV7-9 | ASSLAGGKETQY
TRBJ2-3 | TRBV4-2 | ASSQGLAGAGGTQY
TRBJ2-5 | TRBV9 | ASSPGTSGEYQETQY
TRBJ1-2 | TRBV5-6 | ASSLVTAYFGYT
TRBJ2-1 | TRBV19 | ASSAGLAGGNEQF
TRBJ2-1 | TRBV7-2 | ASSPLTVPLI
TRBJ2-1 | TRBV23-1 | ASSLGTGEDEQF
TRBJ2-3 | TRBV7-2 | ASSSVGLAGDVDTQY
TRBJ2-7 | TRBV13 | ASSLGLGREAREQY
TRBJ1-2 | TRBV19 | ASSIGTGLHGYT
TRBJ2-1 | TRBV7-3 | ASSPWVADHNEQF
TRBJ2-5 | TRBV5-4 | ASSHRWRAQETQY
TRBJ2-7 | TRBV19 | ASSAGQGTTHEQY
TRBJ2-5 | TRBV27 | ASSLRGQGWVGETQY
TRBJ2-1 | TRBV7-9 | ASSLVAGLGNEQF
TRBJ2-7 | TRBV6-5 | ASGAHEQY
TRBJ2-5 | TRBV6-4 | ASIRQETQY
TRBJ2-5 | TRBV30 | AWTLAGGAQETQY
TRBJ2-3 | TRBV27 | ASSFGGTDTQY
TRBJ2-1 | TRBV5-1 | ASSPSLGANSYNEQF
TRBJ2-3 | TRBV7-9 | ASSSPWGLGSQNTQY
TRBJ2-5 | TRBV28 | ASRDGAVQETQY
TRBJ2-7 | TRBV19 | ASSPSDSSYEQY
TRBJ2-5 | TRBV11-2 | ASSLGAARQETQY
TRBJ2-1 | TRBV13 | ASSPTSTTYNEQF
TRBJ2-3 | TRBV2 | ASSPIAGTDTDTQY
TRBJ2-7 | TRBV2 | ASGGTASSYEQY
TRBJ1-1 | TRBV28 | ANSSLTGGTEAF
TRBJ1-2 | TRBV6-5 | ASSRITGDGYT
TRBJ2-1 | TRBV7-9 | ASSEQGARSYNEQF
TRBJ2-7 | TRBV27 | ASSLSAASGHYEQY
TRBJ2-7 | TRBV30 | AWRHFGTGYYEQY
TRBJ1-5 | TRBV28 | GTGEQNQPQH
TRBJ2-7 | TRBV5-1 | ASSLGGGEQY
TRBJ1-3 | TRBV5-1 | ASSWDSGNTIY
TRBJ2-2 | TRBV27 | ASNSGGATGELF
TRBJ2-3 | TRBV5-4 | ASSLTKTDTQY
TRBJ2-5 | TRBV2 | ASSAPTEPQY
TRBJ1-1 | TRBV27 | ASTAPGGSLGITEAF
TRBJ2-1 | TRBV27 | ASSFGEGSYNEQF
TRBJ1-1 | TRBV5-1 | ASSLPSRNTEAF
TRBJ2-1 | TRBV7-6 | ASSLFSGRAEQF
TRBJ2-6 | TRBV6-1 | ASSGAKQVPSGANVLT
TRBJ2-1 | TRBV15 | ATSRSPGGQGRNEQF
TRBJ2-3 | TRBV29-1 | SVESSGRSTDTQY
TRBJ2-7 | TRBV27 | AILRGNEQY